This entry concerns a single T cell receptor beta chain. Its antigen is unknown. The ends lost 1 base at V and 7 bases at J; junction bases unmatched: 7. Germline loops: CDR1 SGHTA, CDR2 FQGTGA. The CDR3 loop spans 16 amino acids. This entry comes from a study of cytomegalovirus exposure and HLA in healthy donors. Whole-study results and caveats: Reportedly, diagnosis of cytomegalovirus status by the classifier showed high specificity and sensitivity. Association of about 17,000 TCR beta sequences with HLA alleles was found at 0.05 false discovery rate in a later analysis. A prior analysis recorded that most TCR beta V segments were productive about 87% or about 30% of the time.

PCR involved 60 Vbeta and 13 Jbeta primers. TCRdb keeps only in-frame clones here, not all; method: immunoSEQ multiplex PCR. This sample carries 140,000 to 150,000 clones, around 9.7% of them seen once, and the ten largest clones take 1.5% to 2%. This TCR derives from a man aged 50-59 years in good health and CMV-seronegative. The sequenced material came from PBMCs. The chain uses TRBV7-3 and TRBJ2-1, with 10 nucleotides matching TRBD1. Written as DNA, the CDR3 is TGTGCCAGCAGCTTAAAACTGGGACAGGGGAGGAATGAGCAGTTCTTC. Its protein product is CASSLKLGQGRNEQFF.